A selection of T cell receptor beta chains follows, all from one sample in a study of identical twins. TCRdb processed the 5' RACE reads anew with MiXCR; each CDR3 protein has one entry. The table records some 1,600,000 distinct CDR3 sequences, less than 35% of them present only once. The material sequenced was cord blood. The receptors were sampled from a newborn girl in good health. Both conserved end residues are part of each CDR3.

CDR3 length,V gene,J gene,CDR3 protein
15,TRBV28,TRBJ2-5,CASSPYYDREETQYF
16,TRBV28,NA,CASSPPRLAGLNEQYF
13,TRBV5-1,TRBJ2-5,CASSLIVQETQYF
14,TRBV18,TRBJ1-2,CASSPIREAYGYTF
14,TRBV2,TRBJ2-7,CASSVSSSHYEQYF
15,TRBV7-9,TRBJ2-5,CASSPAYGYQETQYF
13,TRBV24-1,NA,CATSRQGRETQYF
13,TRBV7-2,TRBJ2-2,CASSLVATGELFF
16,TRBV4-2,TRBJ2-5,CASSQDGIAGEDEQYF
14,TRBV5-1,TRBJ2-7,CASSIGTSGSIQYF
13,TRBV7-2,TRBJ1-2,CASSPRSMRGYTF